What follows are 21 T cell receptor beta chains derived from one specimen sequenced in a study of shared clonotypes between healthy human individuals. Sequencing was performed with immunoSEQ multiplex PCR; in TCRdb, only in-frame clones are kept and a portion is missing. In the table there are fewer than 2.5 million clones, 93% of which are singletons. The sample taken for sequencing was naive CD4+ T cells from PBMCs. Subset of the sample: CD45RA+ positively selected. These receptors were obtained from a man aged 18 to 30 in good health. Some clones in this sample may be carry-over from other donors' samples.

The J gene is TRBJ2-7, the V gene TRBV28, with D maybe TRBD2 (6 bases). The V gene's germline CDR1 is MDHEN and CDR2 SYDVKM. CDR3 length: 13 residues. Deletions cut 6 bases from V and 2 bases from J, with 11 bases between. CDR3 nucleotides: TGTGCCAGCAGCCAGGGACTCGCCTACGAGCAGTACTTC. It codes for CASSQGLAYEQYF.

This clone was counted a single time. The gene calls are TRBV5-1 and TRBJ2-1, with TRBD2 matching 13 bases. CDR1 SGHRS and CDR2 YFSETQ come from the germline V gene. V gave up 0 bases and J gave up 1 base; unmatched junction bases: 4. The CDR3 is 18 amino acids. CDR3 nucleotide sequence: TGCGCCAGCAGCTTGGGGACTAGCGGGAGTTGGTCCTACAATGAGCAGTTCTTC. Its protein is CASSLGTSGSWSYNEQFF. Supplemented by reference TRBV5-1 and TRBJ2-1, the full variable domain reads KAGVTQTPRYLIKTRGQQVTLSCSPISGHRSVSWYQQTPGQGLQFLFEYFSETQRNKGNFPGRFSGRQFSNSRSEMNVSTLELGDSALYLCASSLGTSGSWSYNEQFFGPGTRLTVL.

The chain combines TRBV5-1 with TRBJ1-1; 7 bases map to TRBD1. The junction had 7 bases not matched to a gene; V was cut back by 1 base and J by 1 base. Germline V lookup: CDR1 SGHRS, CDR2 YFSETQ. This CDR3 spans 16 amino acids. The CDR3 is CASSLILGQENTEAFF. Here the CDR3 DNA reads TGCGCCAGCAGCTTGATTTTAGGACAGGAGAACACTGAAGCTTTCTTT.

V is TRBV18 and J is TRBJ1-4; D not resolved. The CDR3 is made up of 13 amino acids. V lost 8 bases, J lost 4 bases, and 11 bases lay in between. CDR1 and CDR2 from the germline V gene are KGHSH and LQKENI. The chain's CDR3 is CASATGINEKLFF. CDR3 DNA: TGTGCCAGCGCTACCGGTATTAATGAAAAACTGTTTTTT. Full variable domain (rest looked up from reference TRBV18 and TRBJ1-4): NAGVMQNPRHLVRRRGQEARLRCSPMKGHSHVYWYRQLPEEGLKFMVYLQKENIIDESGMPKERFSAEFPKEGPSILRIQQVVRGDSAAYFCASATGINEKLFFGSGTQLSVL.

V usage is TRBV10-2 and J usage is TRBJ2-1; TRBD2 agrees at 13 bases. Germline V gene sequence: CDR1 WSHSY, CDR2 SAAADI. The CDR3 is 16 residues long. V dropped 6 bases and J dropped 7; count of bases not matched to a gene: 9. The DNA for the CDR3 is TGCGCCAGCAGGGAGACTAGCGGGAGGCGGGAGAATGAGCAGTTCTTC. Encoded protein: CASRETSGRRENEQFF.

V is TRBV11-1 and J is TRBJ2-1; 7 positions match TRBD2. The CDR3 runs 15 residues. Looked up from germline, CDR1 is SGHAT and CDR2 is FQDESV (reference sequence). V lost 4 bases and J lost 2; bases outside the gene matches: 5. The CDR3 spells CASSSGSGAYNEQFF. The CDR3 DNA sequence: TGTGCCAGCAGCTCGGGGAGCGGGGCCTACAATGAGCAGTTCTTC.

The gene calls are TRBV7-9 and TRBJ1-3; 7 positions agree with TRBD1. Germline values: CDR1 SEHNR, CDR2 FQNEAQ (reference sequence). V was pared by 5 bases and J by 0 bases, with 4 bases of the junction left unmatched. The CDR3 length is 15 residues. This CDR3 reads CASSRGQFSGNTIYF. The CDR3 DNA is TGTGCCAGCAGCCGGGGACAGTTCTCTGGAAACACCATATATTTT.

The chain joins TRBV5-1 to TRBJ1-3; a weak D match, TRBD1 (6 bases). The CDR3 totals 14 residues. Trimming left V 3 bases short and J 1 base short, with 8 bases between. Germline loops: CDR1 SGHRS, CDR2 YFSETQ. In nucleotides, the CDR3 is TGCGCCAGCAGCTACGGGACATCTGGAAACACCATATATTTT. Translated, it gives CASSYGTSGNTIYF.

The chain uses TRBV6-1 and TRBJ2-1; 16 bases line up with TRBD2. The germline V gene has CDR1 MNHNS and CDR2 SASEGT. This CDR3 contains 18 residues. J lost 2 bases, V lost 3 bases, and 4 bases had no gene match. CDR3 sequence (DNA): TGTGCCAGCAGTGATACTGGGACTAGCGGGAGGGCCTACAATGAGCAGTTCTTC. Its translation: CASSDTGTSGRAYNEQFF.

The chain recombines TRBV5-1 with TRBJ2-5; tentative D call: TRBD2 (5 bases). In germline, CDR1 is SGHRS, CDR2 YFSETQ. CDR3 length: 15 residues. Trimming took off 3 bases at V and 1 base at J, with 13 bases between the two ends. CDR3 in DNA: TGCGCCAGCAGCTCGTATCCCGGGATCCAAGAGACCCAGTACTTC. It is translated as CASSSYPGIQETQYF.

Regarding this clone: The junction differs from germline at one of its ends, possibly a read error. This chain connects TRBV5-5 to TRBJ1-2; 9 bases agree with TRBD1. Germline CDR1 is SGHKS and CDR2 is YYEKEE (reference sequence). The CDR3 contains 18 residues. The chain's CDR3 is CASSQDRDRALSNYGYTF. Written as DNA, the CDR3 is TGCGCCAGCAGCCAAGATAGGGACAGGGCCCTGTCTAACTATGGCTACACCTTC.

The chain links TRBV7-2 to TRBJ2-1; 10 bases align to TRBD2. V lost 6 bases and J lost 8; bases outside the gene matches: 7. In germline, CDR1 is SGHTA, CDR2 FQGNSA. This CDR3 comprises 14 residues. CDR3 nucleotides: TGTGCCAGCAGTGTGGGACTAGCGCTGGATGAGCAGTTCTTC. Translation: CASSVGLALDEQFF.

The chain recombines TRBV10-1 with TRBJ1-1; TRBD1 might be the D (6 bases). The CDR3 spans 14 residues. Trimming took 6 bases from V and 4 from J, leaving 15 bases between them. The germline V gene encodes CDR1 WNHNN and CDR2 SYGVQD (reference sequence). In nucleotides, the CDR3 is TGCGCCAGCAGCGCGAACAGGGAGAGCACTGAAGCTTTCTTT. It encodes CASSANRESTEAFF.

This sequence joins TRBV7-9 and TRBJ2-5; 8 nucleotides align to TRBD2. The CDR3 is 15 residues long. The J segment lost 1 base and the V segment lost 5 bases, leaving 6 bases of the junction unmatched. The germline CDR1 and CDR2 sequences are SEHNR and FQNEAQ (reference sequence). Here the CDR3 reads CASSHLSGGQETQYF. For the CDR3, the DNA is TGTGCCAGCAGCCACCTAAGCGGGGGCCAAGAGACCCAGTACTTC.

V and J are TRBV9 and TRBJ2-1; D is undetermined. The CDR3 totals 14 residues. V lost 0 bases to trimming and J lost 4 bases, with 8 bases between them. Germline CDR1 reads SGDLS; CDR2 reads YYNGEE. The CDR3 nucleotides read TGTGCCAGCAGCGTAGGCAACGCTTACAATGAGCAGTTCTTC. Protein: CASSVGNAYNEQFF.

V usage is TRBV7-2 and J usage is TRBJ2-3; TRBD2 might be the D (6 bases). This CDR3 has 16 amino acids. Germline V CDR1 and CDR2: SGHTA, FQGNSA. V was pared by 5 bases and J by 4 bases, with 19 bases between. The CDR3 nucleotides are TGTGCCAGCAGCCCCCCTGTCCCAAGCGGGCCAGATACGCAGTATTTT. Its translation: CASSPPVPSGPDTQYF.

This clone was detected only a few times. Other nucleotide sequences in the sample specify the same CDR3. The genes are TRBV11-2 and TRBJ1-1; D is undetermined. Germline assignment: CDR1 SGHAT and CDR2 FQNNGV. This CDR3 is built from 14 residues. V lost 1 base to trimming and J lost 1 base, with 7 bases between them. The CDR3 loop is CASSLGLTNTEAFF. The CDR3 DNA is TGTGCCAGCAGCTTAGGACTGACGAACACTGAAGCTTTCTTT.

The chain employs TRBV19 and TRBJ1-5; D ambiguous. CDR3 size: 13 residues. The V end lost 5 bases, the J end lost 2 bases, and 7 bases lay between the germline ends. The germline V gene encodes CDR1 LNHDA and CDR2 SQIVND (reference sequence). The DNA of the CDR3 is TGTGCCAGTAGTGCCGGGGGCAATCAGCCCCAGCATTTT. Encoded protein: CASSAGGNQPQHF.

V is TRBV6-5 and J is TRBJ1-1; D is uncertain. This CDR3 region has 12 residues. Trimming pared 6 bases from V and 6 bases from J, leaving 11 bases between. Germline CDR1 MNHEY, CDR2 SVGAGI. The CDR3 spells CASSPLGAEAFF. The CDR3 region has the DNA TGTGCCAGCAGCCCCCTGGGAGCTGAAGCTTTCTTT.

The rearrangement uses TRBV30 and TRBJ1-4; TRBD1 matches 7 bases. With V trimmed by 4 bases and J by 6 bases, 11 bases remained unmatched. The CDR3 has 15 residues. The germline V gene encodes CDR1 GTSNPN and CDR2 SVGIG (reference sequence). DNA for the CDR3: TGTGCCTGGAAACGGACCGGCAGGGGGGATGAAAAACTGTTTTTT. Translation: CAWKRTGRGDEKLFF.

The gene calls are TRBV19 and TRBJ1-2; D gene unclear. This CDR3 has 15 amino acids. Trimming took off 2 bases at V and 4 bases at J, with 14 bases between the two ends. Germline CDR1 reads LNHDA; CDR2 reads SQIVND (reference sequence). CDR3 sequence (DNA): TGTGCCAGTAGTATAACTTATCGCAAAGGCTATGGCTACACCTTC. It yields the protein CASSITYRKGYGYTF.